This T cell receptor (beta chain) was sequenced during a study of cytomegalovirus exposure and HLA in healthy donors. Study summary: Among the 398 genotyped donors, over 70% were placed in the Caucasian-associated ancestry cluster. Study results and limitations: As confirmed in vitro, three CMV-associated chains were specific for CMV antigens. Excluded were some V segments that proved indistinguishable, including TRBV6-2 and TRBV6-3. Sequencing depth roughly uniform across donors was assumed in presence/absence analyses.

This CDR3 has 16 residues. Trimming took off 1 base at V and 3 bases at J, with 15 bases between the two ends. Germline V gives CDR1 SGHDT, CDR2 YYEEEE. This PCR relied on a set of 60 Vbeta primers and 13 Jbeta primers. Assay used: immunoSEQ multiplex PCR; TCRdb lists only in-frame clones, some missing. The profile shows over 80,000 clones, roughly 70% of them singletons. About this clone itself: Its specificity is not known.

What was sequenced was PBMCs. The chain recombines TRBV5-6 with TRBJ2-3; D is uncertain. This clonotype was obtained from a man aged 35 to 55 in good health and CMV-seronegative. The CDR3 coding sequence is TGTGCCAGCAGCTTGATGTCGCTAGTGGGTACAGATACGCAGTATTTT. This encodes CASSLMSLVGTDTQYF.